These 12 T cell receptor beta chains came from one sample sequenced in a study of blood T cell repertoires in COVID-19. The method was immunoSEQ multiplex PCR; TCRdb's version includes in-frame clones alone and lacks a portion of them. The data contain about 100,000 clones, about 90% of them singletons. The source material was peripheral blood. The origin of the receptors is a man in his fifties or sixties with active COVID-19.

In nucleotides, the CDR3 is TGTGCCACCAGCAGGCACAGGAGCAATGAGCAGTTCTTC. Residues: CATSRHRSNEQFF. The chain employs TRBV15 and TRBJ2-1; tentatively, D is TRBD1 (5 bases). Germline CDR1 LNHNV, CDR2 YYDKDF (reference sequence). Trimming pared 3 bases from V and 6 bases from J, leaving 9 bases between. This CDR3 region has 13 residues.

This clone was found once. This rearrangement joins TRBV12-3 or TRBV12-4 to TRBJ2-2; D ambiguous. The CDR3 is made up of 12 amino acids. Trimming pared 6 bases from V and 2 bases from J, leaving 4 bases between. This chain's CDR3 is CASRYNTGELFF. CDR3 coding DNA: TGTGCCAGCAGATATAACACCGGGGAGCTGTTTTTT.

The genes are TRBV18 and TRBJ2-5; 7 nucleotides align to TRBD1. From germline, CDR1 is KGHSH and CDR2 LQKENI. The CDR3 is 15 residues long. V dropped 3 bases and J dropped 2; count of bases not matched to a gene: 6. CDR3 loop: CASSPGQFRQETQYF. The CDR3 region has the DNA TGTGCCAGCTCACCGGGACAGTTTCGGCAAGAGACCCAGTACTTC.

J is TRBJ1-5 and V is TRBV6-2 or TRBV6-3; TRBD1 agrees at 7 bases. Germline-derived CDR1 and CDR2 are MNHEY and SVGEGT. The CDR3 loop spans 14 amino acids. V shed 5 bases, J shed 9 bases, and the junction held 10 bases outside the gene matches. The CDR3, as DNA: TGTGCCAGCAGTGATCGACAGGGTTTAACGCCCCAGCATTTT. Its protein product is CASSDRQGLTPQHF.

The rearrangement links TRBV7-2 to TRBJ2-5; tentatively, D is TRBD1 (5 bases). Trimming shortened V by 3 bases and J by 5 bases, and 10 bases separated the two germline ends. The CDR3 consists of 13 residues. Germline V lookup: CDR1 SGHTA, CDR2 FQGNSA. Here the CDR3 DNA reads TGTGCCAGCAGCTTTACCAGGGTCGAGACCCAGTACTTC. Amino acid sequence: CASSFTRVETQYF.

This clone has more than one count but fewer than ten. The gene calls are TRBV2 and TRBJ2-7; D is undetermined. With 2 bases removed from V and 2 bases from J, the gap between germline ends came to 7 bases. The CDR3 contains 13 residues. CDR1 and CDR2 (germline): SNHLY, FYNNEI. The CDR3 loop reads CASSERSTYEQYF. CDR3 DNA: TGTGCCAGCAGTGAACGGTCGACCTACGAGCAGTACTTC.

In its sample, this clone was seen a few times. The V and J genes are TRBV7-9 and TRBJ1-6; 7 nucleotides agree with TRBD1. V lost 5 bases and J lost 5; bases outside the gene matches: 6. The CDR3 is 15 amino acids. CDR1 is SEHNR, CDR2 FQNEAQ, per germline (reference sequence). The CDR3 loop reads CASSRGQRNNSPLHF. CDR3 coding DNA: TGTGCCAGCAGCAGGGGACAGAGAAATAATTCACCCCTCCACTTT.

The chain combines TRBV18 with TRBJ1-1, with D hard to call. Germline CDR1 KGHSH, CDR2 LQKENI. The CDR3 loop spans 14 amino acids. V shed 6 bases and J shed 5 bases, with 16 bases lying between them. In DNA, the CDR3 is TGTGCCAGCTCCCCTGATGTAGCGGGGACTGAAGCTTTCTTT. Amino acid sequence: CASSPDVAGTEAFF.

CDR3 sequence reads: CASSLPGTGGGGQTQYF. CDR3 coding DNA: TGTGCCAGCAGTCTTCCCGGGACAGGGGGCGGTGGACAGACCCAGTACTTC. V gene TRBV2 combines with J gene TRBJ2-5; 12 nucleotides align to TRBD1. Per the germline V gene, CDR1 is SNHLY and CDR2 is FYNNEI. V shed 5 bases and J 6 bases; nucleotides not matched to a gene: 13. The CDR3 spans 17 residues.

The rearrangement uses TRBV19 and TRBJ2-5; a possible D gene is TRBD2 (5 bases). CDR1 and CDR2 (germline): LNHDA, SQIVND (reference sequence). The CDR3 runs to 14 residues. The V gene lost 3 bases and the J gene lost 6 bases, with 14 bases spanning the gap. CDR3 nucleotide sequence: TGTGCCAGTAGTATTGGAAAGAGGGCGAAGACCCAGTACTTC. Encoded protein: CASSIGKRAKTQYF.

V and J are TRBV5-1 and TRBJ2-7; 10 nucleotides line up with TRBD1. Germline loops: CDR1 SGHRS, CDR2 YFSETQ. Losses at the gene ends were 4 bases for V and 4 bases for J; bases not matched to a gene: 8. CDR3 length: 15 amino acids. The DNA of the CDR3 is TGCGCCAGCAGCCGTATTGGGGACAGGGGTTACGAGCAGTACTTC. As protein: CASSRIGDRGYEQYF.

The chain links TRBV6-1 to TRBJ1-1, with unresolved D. The CDR3 consists of 13 residues. Germline loops: CDR1 MNHNS, CDR2 SASEGT. Trimming removed 5 bases from V and 0 bases from J, with 7 bases in between. The CDR3 DNA reads as TGTGCCAGCAGTTTTACAGTGAACACTGAAGCTTTCTTT. It encodes CASSFTVNTEAFF.